The rows below give T cell receptor beta chains drawn from one sample of a study of shared clonotypes between healthy human individuals. Here immunoSEQ multiplex PCR was the method, and the copy in TCRdb shows in-frame clones only, minus some. The data contain under 1,900,000 clones, 97% to 99% of them seen just once; the ten biggest clones take up around 0.33%. Specimen: naive CD4+ T cells sorted from blood. The receptors shown here come from a man aged 25-40 years in good health. Each CDR3 is given with its conserved first and last residue. Fields, in order: J gene, V gene, clone size, D gene, CDR3 protein, CDR3 DNA. The D gene is left open where the match is weak. The listing skips clone size in some rows; elsewhere it reads once, few, many or a size class.

TRBJ2-5	TRBV10-2	-	-	CASSEGGRMETQYF	TGCGCCAGCAGTGAGGGGGGGCGTATGGAGACCCAGTACTTC
TRBJ1-4	TRBV5-4	-	TRBD1	CASSDREEDKLFF	TGTGCCAGCAGTGACAGGGAGGAGGACAAACTGTTTTTT
TRBJ2-1	TRBV2	-	-	CASKRDEQFF	TGTGCCAGCAAGCGGGATGAGCAGTTCTTC
TRBJ2-6	TRBV7-9	once	-	CASSWSGANVLTF	TGTGCCAGCAGCTGGTCTGGGGCCAACGTCCTGACTTTC
TRBJ2-7	TRBV20-1	-	-	CSAEYTGEQYF	TGCAGTGCTGAATATACCGGCGAGCAGTACTTC
TRBJ1-2	TRBV6-1	-	TRBD1	CASSEDRGLGGYTF	TGTGCCAGCAGTGAAGACAGGGGGCTGGGTGGCTACACCTTC
TRBJ2-6	TRBV2	-	-	CASSYGLRTETGANVLTF	TGTGCCAGCAGCTACGGACTTCGGACAGAGACTGGGGCCAACGTCCTGACTTTC
TRBJ2-5	TRBV10-1	few	-	CASSESLTGTQYF	TGCGCCAGCAGTGAGTCTCTTACAGGGACCCAGTACTTC
TRBJ2-2	TRBV5-6	-	TRBD2	CASSSGTSENTGELFF	TGTGCCAGCAGCTCCGGGACTAGCGAGAACACCGGGGAGCTGTTTTTT
TRBJ2-2	TRBV19	-	-	CASSIRGGRTNTGELFF	TGTGCCAGTAGTATACGTGGAGGGCGGACGAACACCGGGGAGCTGTTTTTT
TRBJ2-2	TRBV7-9	-	-	CASVPRWGADGELFF	TGTGCCAGCGTCCCTCGGTGGGGGGCGGACGGGGAGCTGTTTTTT
TRBJ2-1	TRBV5-8	once	TRBD2	CASSLARLAGYDNEQFF	TGTGCCAGCAGCTTGGCGCGACTAGCGGGATACGACAATGAGCAGTTCTTC
TRBJ2-7	TRBV5-3	-	TRBD2	CARSSRASGLYEQYF	TGTGCCAGAAGCTCCCGGGCTAGCGGGTTGTACGAGCAGTACTTC
TRBJ2-3	TRBV11-2	-	-	CASSFEDTQYF	TGTGCCAGCAGCTTTGAGGATACGCAGTATTTT
TRBJ2-7	TRBV5-1	once	-	CASRRGDLYEQYF	TGCGCCAGCAGGAGGGGGGATCTCTACGAGCAGTACTTC
TRBJ2-3	TRBV29-1	-	-	CSVPWGTDTQYF	TGCAGCGTACCTTGGGGCACAGATACGCAGTATTTT
TRBJ1-4	TRBV7-9	-	TRBD1	CASSAGTGNEKLFF	TGTGCCAGCAGCGCCGGGACAGGGAATGAAAAACTGTTTTTT
TRBJ2-1	TRBV11-2	-	TRBD2	CASSRIAGRYNEQFF	TGTGCCAGCAGCCGTATAGCGGGCCGATACAATGAGCAGTTCTTC
TRBJ1-2	TRBV30	-	-	CAAKEGYTF	TGTGCCGCCAAGGAGGGCTACACCTTC
TRBJ1-2	TRBV28	-	-	CASSPGTRVGGYTF	TGTGCCAGCAGTCCGGGGACTCGGGTTGGTGGCTACACCTTC
TRBJ2-1	TRBV4-3	-	TRBD2	CASSLGLAGEYEQFF	TGCGCCAGCAGCCTCGGACTAGCGGGAGAGTATGAGCAGTTCTTC
TRBJ2-3	TRBV9	-	-	CASSARLTDTQYF	TGTGCCAGCAGCGCCCGCTTGACAGATACGCAGTATTTT
TRBJ2-7	TRBV5-1	-	TRBD2	CASSSAASGGYEQYF	TGCGCCAGCAGCTCCGCGGCTAGCGGCGGCTACGAGCAGTACTTC
TRBJ2-4	TRBV9	-	-	CASSVGLHGHIQYF	TGTGCCAGCAGCGTGGGACTCCATGGCCACATTCAGTACTTC
TRBJ1-5	TRBV19	-	-	CASMIGSRRNQPQHF	TGTGCCAGTATGATCGGTTCTCGGAGAAATCAGCCCCAGCATTTT
TRBJ2-7	TRBV28	-	TRBD1	CASKGQGVSGEQYF	TGTGCCAGCAAGGGACAGGGAGTTTCTGGCGAGCAGTACTTC
TRBJ2-7	TRBV19	-	-	CASSIVTGLGSYEQYF	TGTGCCAGTAGCATAGTAACCGGGCTAGGTTCCTACGAGCAGTACTTC
TRBJ1-2	TRBV10-2	-	-	CASSEMGYYGYTF	TGCGCCAGCAGTGAAATGGGGTACTATGGCTACACCTTC
TRBJ2-1	TRBV4-2	-	-	CASSQVSAPGNEQFF	TGTGCCAGCAGCCAAGTTAGTGCCCCCGGCAATGAGCAGTTCTTC
TRBJ2-5	TRBV5-1	-	-	CASSRVKVSETQYF	TGCGCCAGCAGCCGGGTAAAAGTATCGGAGACCCAGTACTTC
TRBJ2-7	TRBV11-2	-	-	CASTWDTYYEQYF	TGTGCCAGCACCTGGGACACCTACTACGAGCAGTACTTC
TRBJ1-5	TRBV28	-	-	CASSRSGSGNQPQHF	TGTGCCAGCAGTCGCTCGGGTTCGGGCAATCAGCCCCAGCATTTT
TRBJ1-1	TRBV18	-	-	CASSPPSRAEAFF	TGTGCCAGCTCACCTCCATCGAGGGCTGAAGCTTTCTTT
TRBJ2-3	TRBV5-1	-	TRBD1	CASSLAGDRTDTQYF	TGCGCCAGCAGCTTGGCTGGGGACAGGACAGATACGCAGTATTTT
TRBJ2-2	TRBV2	-	-	CASSATGELFF	TGTGCCAGCAGTGCAACCGGGGAGCTGTTTTTT
TRBJ2-7	TRBV7-7	-	-	CASSLGAASATYEQYF	TGTGCTAGCAGCTTAGGGGCGGCTAGCGCAACCTACGAGCAGTACTTC